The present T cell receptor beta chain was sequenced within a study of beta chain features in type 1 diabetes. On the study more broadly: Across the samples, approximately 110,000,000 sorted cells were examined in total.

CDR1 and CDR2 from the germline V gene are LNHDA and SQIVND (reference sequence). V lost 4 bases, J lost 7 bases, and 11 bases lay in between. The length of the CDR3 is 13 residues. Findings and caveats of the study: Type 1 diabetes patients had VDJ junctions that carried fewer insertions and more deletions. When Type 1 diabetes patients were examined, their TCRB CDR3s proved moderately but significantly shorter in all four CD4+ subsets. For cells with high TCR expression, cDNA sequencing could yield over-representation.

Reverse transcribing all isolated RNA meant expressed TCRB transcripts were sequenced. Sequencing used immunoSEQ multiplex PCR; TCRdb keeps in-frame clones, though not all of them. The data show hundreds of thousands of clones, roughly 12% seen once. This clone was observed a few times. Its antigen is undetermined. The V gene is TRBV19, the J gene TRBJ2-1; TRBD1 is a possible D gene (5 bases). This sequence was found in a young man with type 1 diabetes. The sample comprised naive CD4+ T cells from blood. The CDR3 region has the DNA TGTGCCAGTAGTACGCAGGGATGGAATGAGCAGTTCTTC. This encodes CASSTQGWNEQFF.